Below, 8 T cell receptor beta chains from the same sample are listed, as sequenced in a study of early T cells in non-severe SARS-CoV-2 infection. MiXCR, applied by TCRdb to the 5' RACE reads, yields one record per CDR3 protein. The table has some 52,000 distinct CDR3 sequences, around 8% seen once. The sample was whole blood. The receptor source for this set is an adult who was a healthcare worker with PCR-confirmed SARS-CoV-2 infection or an uninfected control (not recorded which).

The V and J genes are TRBV9 and TRBJ2-1, with a weak D call TRBD2 (5 bases). The CDR3 spans 16 residues. The germline V gene has CDR1 SGDLS and CDR2 YYNGEE. V was clipped by 4 bases and J by 1 base, with 15 bases between them. CDR3 sequence: CASSPPGAGSYNEQFF. Here the CDR3 DNA reads TGTGCCAGCAGCCCCCCCGGCGCGGGTTCCTACAATGAGCAGTTCTTC. The entire variable domain, with the rest obtained from reference TRBV9 and TRBJ2-1, is as follows: DSGVTQTPKHLITATGQRVTLRCSPRSGDLSVYWYQQSLDQGLQFLIQYYNGEERAKGNILERFSAQQFPDLHSELNLSSLELGDSALYFCASSPPGAGSYNEQFFGPGTRLTVL.

This clonotype qualifies as medium-sized (0.01 to 0.1%). The rearrangement links TRBV28 to TRBJ2-3, with D possibly TRBD2 on 6 matching bases. V dropped 10 bases and J dropped 3 bases, with 17 bases sitting between them. The length of the CDR3 is 14 residues. CDR1 MDHEN and CDR2 SYDVKM come from the germline V gene. The CDR3 coding sequence is TGTGCCACCCGTCCAGAGGGGAGGACAGATACGCAGTATTTT. Residues: CATRPEGRTDTQYF.

The V and J genes are TRBV6-6 and TRBJ1-6, with 7 nucleotides matching TRBD1. Per the germline V gene, CDR1 is MNHNY and CDR2 is SVGAGI (reference sequence). The V segment lost 5 bases and the J segment 10 bases; nucleotides outside the gene matches: 5. CDR3 length: 13 residues. Here the CDR3 reads CASSRQGGSPLHF. As DNA, the CDR3 is TGTGCCAGCAGTAGACAGGGAGGATCACCCCTCCACTTT.

In this sample, this clonotype turned up many times. The V gene is TRBV5-5, the J gene TRBJ1-5; D call uncertain. Germline CDR1 and CDR2: SGHKS and YYEKEE (reference sequence). The CDR3 contains 13 residues. The V end was cut by 0 bases, the J end by 7 bases, with 8 bases between. The CDR3, as DNA: TGTGCCAGCAGCTTGGAACAGTGGCAGCCCCAGCATTTT. Translation gives CASSLEQWQPQHF.

This chain links TRBV11-3 with TRBJ2-2; D is unresolved. Trimming took off 1 base at V and 0 bases at J, with 12 bases between the two ends. Germline V gene sequence: CDR1 SGHNT, CDR2 YENEEA. CDR3 length: 17 amino acids. CDR3 protein: CASSLVVGVSNTGELFF. The CDR3 region has the DNA TGTGCCAGCAGCTTAGTAGTAGGTGTATCGAACACCGGGGAGCTGTTTTTT.

The rearrangement uses TRBV20-1 and TRBJ1-1; unclear D gene. Germline V gene lookup returns CDR1 DFQATT and CDR2 SNEGSKA (reference sequence). The length of the CDR3 is 14 residues. Trimming stripped 3 bases from V and 2 bases from J, with 13 bases between. CDR3 sequence (DNA): TGCAGTGCTAGGAAGGTAGGGATCAACACTGAAGCTTTCTTT. The encoded protein is CSARKVGINTEAFF.

This clonotype was seen at least ten times. CDR3 sequence reads: CASSFQGEPKNIQYF. DNA for the CDR3: TGTGCCAGCAGTTTCCAGGGGGAGCCCAAAAACATTCAGTACTTC. The rearrangement uses TRBV28 and TRBJ2-4; TRBD1 matches 7 bases. CDR1 is MDHEN and CDR2 is SYDVKM in the germline V gene. After removal of 3 bases from V and 2 bases from J, the junction contained 4 bases not matched to a gene. This CDR3 is built from 15 residues.

The rearrangement links TRBV7-3 to TRBJ2-2, with unresolved D. This CDR3 region has 15 residues. Germline loops: CDR1 SGHTA, CDR2 FQGTGA. Trimming removed 2 bases from V and 0 bases from J, with 7 bases in between. DNA for the CDR3: TGTGCCAGCAGCTTAGGCCGGCCGAACACCGGGGAGCTGTTTTTT. It is translated as CASSLGRPNTGELFF.